This T cell receptor beta chain was profiled in a study of blood T cells in healthy people across ages. Study results and caveats: Nothing was known about donor CMV status, and this possibly confounded expanded clonotype changes.

Germline-derived CDR1 and CDR2 are SGHAT and FQDESV (reference sequence). The junction had 22 bases not matched to a gene; V was cut back by 7 bases and J by 0 bases. CDR3 length equals 21 residues. The second PCR ran roughly 6 to 11 cycles with a sample-barcoded 5' primer and J-beta primers. Each CDR3 protein gets one entry after TCRdb re-called the 5' RACE reads with MiXCR. The sample lists about 380,000 distinct CDR3 sequences, about 52% occurring once. Points on this clonotype: As yet, its antigen is unknown.

The source of this sequence is a man in his 60s in good health. The chain is built from TRBV11-1 and TRBJ2-1; 9 positions match TRBD2. What was sequenced was blood. CDR3 region: CASNDPAPAGGYWSSYNEQFF. The CDR3, as DNA: TGTGCCAGCAACGATCCCGCCCCAGCGGGGGGCTATTGGAGCTCCTACAATGAGCAGTTCTTC.